In this sample, the clone carrying this T cell receptor beta chain turned up once. Antigen specificity is unknown. The germline V gene has CDR1 SGHRS and CDR2 YFSETQ. The ends were cut back, 0 bases at V and 7 bases at J, with 8 bases in the middle. The length of the CDR3 is 14 residues. PCR amplification relied on 60 Vbeta primers (plus 13 Jbeta primers). Generated by immunoSEQ multiplex PCR, the TCRdb table keeps only in-frame clones and is missing some. The sample includes about 110,000 clones, roughly 80% of them seen just once. Each donor's status was that of a healthy bone marrow donor. The data were obtained in a study of cytomegalovirus exposure and HLA in healthy donors. Study context: For the approximately 420 genotyped donors, 80% to 90% fell within the Caucasian-associated ancestry cluster.

Study-wide findings and caveats: With later analysis, a missense DCLRE1C variant became linked to TCR beta V- and J-gene trimming. As confirmed in vitro, a few CMV-associated chains were specific for CMV antigens.

V gene TRBV5-1 combines with J gene TRBJ2-6; the D gene is possibly TRBD2 (6 bases). The sequence was obtained from a man aged 25 to 45 in good health and CMV-seropositive. The sample taken for sequencing was PBMCs. CDR3 nucleotide sequence: TGCGCCAGCAGCTTGGGGGGAGGAGCCAACGTCCTGACTTTC. Its protein product is CASSLGGGANVLTF.